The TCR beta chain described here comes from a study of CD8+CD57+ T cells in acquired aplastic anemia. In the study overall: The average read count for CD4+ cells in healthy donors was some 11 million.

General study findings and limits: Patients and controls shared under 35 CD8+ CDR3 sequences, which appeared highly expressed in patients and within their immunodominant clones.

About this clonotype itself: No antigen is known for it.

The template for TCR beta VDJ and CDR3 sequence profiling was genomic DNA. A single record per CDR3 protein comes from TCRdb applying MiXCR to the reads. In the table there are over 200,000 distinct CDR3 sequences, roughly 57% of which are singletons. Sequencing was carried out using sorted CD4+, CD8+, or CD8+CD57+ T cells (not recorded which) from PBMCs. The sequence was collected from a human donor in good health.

CDR3 amino acids: CASSPLAGAKDEQFF. The CDR3, as DNA: TGTGCCAGCAGCCCTCTAGCGGGGGCGAAAGATGAGCAGTTCTTC. The chain uses TRBV4-2 and TRBJ2-1; 10 nucleotides match TRBD2. This CDR3 comprises 15 residues. Trimming took 4 bases from V and 8 from J; bases not matched to a gene: 8. Germline-derived CDR1 and CDR2 are LGHNA and YNFKEQ.